This T cell receptor beta chain was sequenced during a study of T cell repertoires in cytomegalovirus infection. General study points: Dominating the ex vivo response were TCR beta clonotypes that were CMV-specific and HLA-C-restricted.

With respect to this clonotype: Its antigen remains unknown.

CDR3 size: 12 residues. The V gene lost 3 bases and the J gene lost 10 bases, with 10 bases spanning the gap. Germline loops: CDR1 MDHEN, CDR2 SYDVKM. TCRdb used MiXCR to reprocess the reads, holding one entry per CDR3 protein. This sample yields some 800,000 distinct CDR3 sequences, of which under 35% are seen a single time; around 13% belongs to the top ten. The sample consisted of cultured CD8+ T cells from PBMCs, taken from culture after CMV antigen stimulation. This TCR came from a human donor in good health (CMV status not recorded). Some clones in this sample may be carry-over from other donors' samples. The V call is TRBV28, the J call TRBJ1-5, with a weak D call TRBD1 (5 bases). The CDR3 sequence: CASSFVQGPQHF. DNA of the CDR3: TGTGCCAGCAGTTTTGTTCAGGGTCCCCAGCATTTT.